This note documents a single T cell receptor (beta chain) sequence. Sequencing used immunoSEQ multiplex PCR; TCRdb keeps in-frame clones, though not all of them. The sample records approximately 260,000 clones, roughly 85% being singletons. The entry originates in a study of blood T cell repertoires in COVID-19. Sequencing was carried out using PBMCs or T cells enriched from blood (not recorded which). This clonotype originated in a woman in her fifties or sixties who had been exposed to COVID-19.

CDR3 DNA sequence: TGTGCCAGCAGCTTAAGAGGTAGCGGTTACACCGGGGAGCTGTTTTTT. Translating gives CASSLRGSGYTGELFF. The rearrangement uses TRBV7-3 and TRBJ2-2, with D possibly matching TRBD2 (6 bases). The CDR3 loop spans 16 amino acids. CDR1 and CDR2 from the germline V gene are SGHTA and FQGTGA. The ends were cut back, 1 base at V and 3 bases at J, with 12 bases in the middle.